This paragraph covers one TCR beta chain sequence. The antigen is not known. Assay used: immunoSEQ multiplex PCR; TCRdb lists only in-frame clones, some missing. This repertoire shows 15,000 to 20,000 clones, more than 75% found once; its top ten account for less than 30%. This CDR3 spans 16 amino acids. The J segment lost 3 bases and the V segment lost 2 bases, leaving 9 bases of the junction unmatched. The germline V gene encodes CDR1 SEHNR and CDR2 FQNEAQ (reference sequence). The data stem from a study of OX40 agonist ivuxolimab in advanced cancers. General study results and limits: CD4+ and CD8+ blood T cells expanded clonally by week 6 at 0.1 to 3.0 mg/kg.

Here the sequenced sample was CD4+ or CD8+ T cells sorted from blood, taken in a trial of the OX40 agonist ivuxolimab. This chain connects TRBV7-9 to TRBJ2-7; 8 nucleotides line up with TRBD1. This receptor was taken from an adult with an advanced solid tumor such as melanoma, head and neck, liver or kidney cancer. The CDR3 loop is CASSLLPGGEVYEQYF. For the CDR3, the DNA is TGTGCCAGCAGCTTACTACCAGGGGGCGAGGTCTACGAGCAGTACTTC.